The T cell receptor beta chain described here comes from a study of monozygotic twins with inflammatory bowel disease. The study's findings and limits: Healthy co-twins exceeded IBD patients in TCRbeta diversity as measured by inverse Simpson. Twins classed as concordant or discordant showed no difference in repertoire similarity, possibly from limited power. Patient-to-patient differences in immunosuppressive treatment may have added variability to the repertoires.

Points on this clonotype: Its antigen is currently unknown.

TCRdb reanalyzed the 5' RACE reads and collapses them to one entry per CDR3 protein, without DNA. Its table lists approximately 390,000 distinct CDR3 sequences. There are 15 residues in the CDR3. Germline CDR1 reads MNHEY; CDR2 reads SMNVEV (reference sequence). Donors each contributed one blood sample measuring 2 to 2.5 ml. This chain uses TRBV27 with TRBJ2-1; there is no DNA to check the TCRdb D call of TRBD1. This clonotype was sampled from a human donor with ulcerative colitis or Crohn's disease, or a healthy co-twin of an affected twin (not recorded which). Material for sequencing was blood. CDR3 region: CASSLSPGVYNEQFF.